These T cell receptor beta chains were read from a single sample in a study of T cells after yellow fever vaccination. One entry per CDR3 protein, called by TCRdb with MiXCR from the 5' RACE reads. The sample contains fewer than 400,000 distinct CDR3 sequences, around 6.5% of which appear only once. The sequences come from PBMCs, collected 5 days after the yellow fever booster vaccination. These receptors originate from a man aged 30-40 years who received the YFV17D yellow fever vaccine. The CDR3 runs from the conserved cysteine through the conserved F or W. The order of the fields is CDR3 length, V gene, clone size, J gene, D gene, CDR3 DNA, CDR3 protein. The D gene is left open where the match is weak. Size is stated for part of the rows, as once, few or many counts, or as a class when the clone is expanded.

16	TRBV27	NA	TRBJ2-1	NA	TGTGCCAGCCTACCCTACAGGGAATTCCCCTACAATGAGCAGTTCTTC	CASLPYREFPYNEQFF
14	TRBV7-8	many	TRBJ2-6	TRBD1	TGTGCCAGCAGCCTTGACAGGGGATACGACGTCCTGACTTTC	CASSLDRGYDVLTF
15	TRBV20-1	few	TRBJ1-1	NA	TGCAGTGCTAGAGATCGCGGGGGGTTGAACACTGAAGCTTTCTTT	CSARDRGGLNTEAFF
13	TRBV7-2	few	TRBJ1-1	TRBD1	TGTGCCAGCAGCTACGACAGGGGTACTGAAGCTTTCTTT	CASSYDRGTEAFF
18	TRBV5-1	many	TRBJ2-2	TRBD1	TGCGCCAGCAGCTTGGGACAGGGTAACATTCGTATCACCGGGGAGCTGTTTTTT	CASSLGQGNIRITGELFF
16	TRBV5-3	NA	TRBJ2-7	NA	TGTGCCATGAGCCGGGCTCGGGGCGGGATATACGACGAGCAGTACTTC	CAMSRARGGIYDEQYF
14	TRBV7-6	many	TRBJ2-7	NA	TGTGCCAGCACCTCCGGCCGGACGAGTTACGAGCAGTACTTC	CASTSGRTSYEQYF
15	TRBV5-4	many	TRBJ2-3	NA	TGTGCCAGCAGCTTGTGGGTGGCAGGAACAGATACGCAGTATTTT	CASSLWVAGTDTQYF
13	TRBV20-1	few	TRBJ2-3	TRBD2	TGCAGTGCTAGGGGCGGGAGCCCAGATACGCAGTATTTT	CSARGGSPDTQYF
15	TRBV20-1	few	TRBJ2-3	TRBD2	TGCAGTGCGGCCGGGACTAGCGGGACTGGAGATACGCAGTATTTT	CSAAGTSGTGDTQYF
14	TRBV29-1	many	TRBJ1-1	NA	TGCAGCGTAGAAGCCGAGGGCGCGGGGACTGAAGCTTTCTTT	CSVEAEGAGTEAFF
12	TRBV7-2	NA	TRBJ2-1	NA	TGTGCCAGCAGCCCCTACGGGAATGAGCAGTTCTTC	CASSPYGNEQFF
14	TRBV7-9	many	TRBJ2-7	NA	TGTGCCAGCAGCTCCGAGGAGACGCCCTACGAGCAGTACTTC	CASSSEETPYEQYF
15	TRBV10-3	few	TRBJ2-7	NA	TGTGCCATCAGTGAGGGGATGTTACAGTCCTACGAGCAGTACTTC	CAISEGMLQSYEQYF
12	TRBV5-5	many	TRBJ2-1	NA	TGTGCCAGCAGCTCGTCCAACAATGAGCAGTTCTTC	CASSSSNNEQFF
13	TRBV6-1	few	TRBJ2-5	NA	TGTGCCAGCAGTGAAATGGGGCAAGAGACCCAGTACTTC	CASSEMGQETQYF
15	TRBV5-4	NA	TRBJ1-6	NA	TGTGCCAGCAGCTTCGCCGGGAGATATAATTCACCCCTCCACTTT	CASSFAGRYNSPLHF
15	TRBV20-1	NA	TRBJ1-5	NA	TGCAGTGCTAGGGACCTTGCTATAGATAATCAGCCCCAGCATTTT	CSARDLAIDNQPQHF
20	TRBV28	few	TRBJ2-1	NA	TGTGCCAGCAGTTTAAGGTTTGGGGGGCTGGAGTGGCCCGCCACCAATGAGCAGTTCTTC	CASSLRFGGLEWPATNEQFF
14	TRBV5-1	many	TRBJ2-7	NA	TGCGCCAGCAGCGGAGAGGTTGACTCCTACGAGCAGTACTTC	CASSGEVDSYEQYF
14	TRBV6-5	few	TRBJ2-5	NA	TGTGCCAGCAGTTACCGGACAGTTCGAGAGACCCAGTACTTC	CASSYRTVRETQYF
16	TRBV12-3/TRBV12-4	NA	TRBJ2-2	NA	TGTGCCAGCACCATGGGGGCTAGCGGGAACACCGGGGAGCTGTTTTTT	CASTMGASGNTGELFF
12	TRBV5-6	few	TRBJ1-2	NA	TGTGCCAGTACTTTAAGGGGCTATGGCTACACCTTC	CASTLRGYGYTF
16	TRBV6-1	many	TRBJ1-1	NA	TGTGCCAGCACTATATTCCCCCGGGGGAGGAACACTGAAGCTTTCTTT	CASTIFPRGRNTEAFF
14	TRBV6-5	few	TRBJ2-6	NA	TGTGCCAGCAGTTCAAAGCCCGGGGCCAACGTCCTGACTTTC	CASSSKPGANVLTF
14	TRBV20-1	many	TRBJ2-1	TRBD2	TGCAGTGCTTCTAGCGGGAGCTCCTACAATGAGCAGTTCTTC	CSASSGSSYNEQFF
17	TRBV12-3/TRBV12-4	many	TRBJ2-7	TRBD2	TGTGCCAGCTCTGCGGGGGACCAGCTGAAAGGGATCAACGAGCAGTACTTC	CASSAGDQLKGINEQYF
12	TRBV7-9	NA	TRBJ2-2	NA	TGTGCCAGCAGCTTTGTTGGGGGGGAGCTGTTTTTT	CASSFVGGELFF